The clone carrying this T cell receptor (beta chain) appeared once. Its antigen remains unknown. This record comes from a study of shared clonotypes between healthy human individuals. Study findings and constraints: Apart from blood, nothing was sampled; tissue repertoires likely differ.

Libraries were prepared by immunoSEQ multiplex PCR; TCRdb keeps only in-frame clonotypes and omits some of them. The repertoire has about 2.1 million clones, just over 90% of them found once; the top ten carry approximately 1.6%. CD8 cells regarded as naive lacked CD45RO, were positively chosen for CCR7, and omitted terminally differentiated effector memory CD45RA+ cells. Germline trimming cut 1 base from V and 5 bases from J; bases unmatched to any gene: 8. The V gene's germline CDR1 is MNHNS and CDR2 SASEGT. The CDR3 length is 16 residues. The TCR sequence derives from a man aged 18 to 30 in good health. Some clones in this sample may be carry-over from other donors' samples. Source material: naive CD8+ T cells from PBMCs. The chain combines TRBV6-1 with TRBJ2-5; TRBD1 matches at 9 bases. CDR3 bases: TGTGCCAGCAGTGAAGGGCTGGGACAGGGTTGGGAGACCCAGTACTTC. It specifies CASSEGLGQGWETQYF.